This T cell receptor beta chain emerged from a study of T cells after yellow fever vaccination. Each CDR3 protein gets one entry after TCRdb re-called the 5' RACE reads with MiXCR. The sample records hundreds of thousands of distinct CDR3 sequences, around 20% being singletons. Trimming removed 2 bases from V and 7 bases from J; junction bases left unmatched: 9. CDR1 is SEHNR and CDR2 is FQNEAQ in the germline V gene (reference sequence). The CDR3 is made up of 15 amino acids. The sequencing used PBMCs, collected before the yellow fever booster vaccination. The chain has TRBV7-9 and TRBJ1-2; 8 nucleotides align to TRBD1. The origin of this receptor is a man in his late teens or twenties who received the YFV17D yellow fever vaccine. The CDR3 DNA follows: TGTGCCAGCAGCTTATTTCAGGGGGCGCCGGCTGGCTACACCTTC. Its protein is CASSLFQGAPAGYTF.